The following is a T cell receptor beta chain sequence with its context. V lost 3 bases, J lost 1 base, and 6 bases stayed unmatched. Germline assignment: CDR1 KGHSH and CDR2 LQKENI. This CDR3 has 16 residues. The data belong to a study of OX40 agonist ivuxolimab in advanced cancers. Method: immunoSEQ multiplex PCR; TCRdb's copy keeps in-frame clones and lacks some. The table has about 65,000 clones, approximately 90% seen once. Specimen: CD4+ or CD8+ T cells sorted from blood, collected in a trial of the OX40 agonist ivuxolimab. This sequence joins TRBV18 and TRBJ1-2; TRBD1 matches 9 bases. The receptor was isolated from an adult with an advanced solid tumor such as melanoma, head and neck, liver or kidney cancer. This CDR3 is CASSPEPGQGNYGYTF. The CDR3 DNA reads TGTGCCAGCTCACCTGAGCCGGGACAGGGTAACTATGGCTACACCTTC.